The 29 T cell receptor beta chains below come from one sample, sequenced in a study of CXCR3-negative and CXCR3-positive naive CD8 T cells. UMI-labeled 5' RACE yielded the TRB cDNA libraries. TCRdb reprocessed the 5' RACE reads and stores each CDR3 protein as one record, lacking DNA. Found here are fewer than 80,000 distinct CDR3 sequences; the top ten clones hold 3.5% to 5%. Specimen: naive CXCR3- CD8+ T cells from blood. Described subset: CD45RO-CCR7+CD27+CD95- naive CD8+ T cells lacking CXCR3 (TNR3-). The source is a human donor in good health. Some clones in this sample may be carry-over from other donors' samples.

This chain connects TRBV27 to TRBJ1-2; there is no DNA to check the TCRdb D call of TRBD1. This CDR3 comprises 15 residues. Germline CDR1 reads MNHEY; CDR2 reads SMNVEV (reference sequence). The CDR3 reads CASSPDRGSSYGYTF.

The chain's CDR3 is CASSTTGQGKSYEQYF. V gene TRBV13 combines with J gene TRBJ2-7; the TRBD1 assignment by TCRdb is unverifiable without DNA. Germline V gene sequence: CDR1 PRHDT, CDR2 FYEKMQ (reference sequence). The CDR3 runs 16 residues.

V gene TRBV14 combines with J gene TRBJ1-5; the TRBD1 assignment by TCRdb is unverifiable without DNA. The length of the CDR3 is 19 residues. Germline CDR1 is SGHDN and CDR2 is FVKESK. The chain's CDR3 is CASSQDKAGWQYSNQPQHF.

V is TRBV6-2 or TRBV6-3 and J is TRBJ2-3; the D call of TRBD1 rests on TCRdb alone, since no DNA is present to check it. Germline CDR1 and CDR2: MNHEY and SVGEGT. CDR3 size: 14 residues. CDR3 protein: CASSYVRGSDTQYF.

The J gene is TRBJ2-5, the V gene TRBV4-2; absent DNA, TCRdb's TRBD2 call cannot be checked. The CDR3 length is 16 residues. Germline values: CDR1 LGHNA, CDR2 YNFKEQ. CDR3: CASSQDRGSGSETQYF.

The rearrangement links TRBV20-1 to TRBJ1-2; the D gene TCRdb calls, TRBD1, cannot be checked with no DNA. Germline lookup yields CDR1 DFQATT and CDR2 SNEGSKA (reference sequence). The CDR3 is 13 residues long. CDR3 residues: CSATVGGAYGYTF.

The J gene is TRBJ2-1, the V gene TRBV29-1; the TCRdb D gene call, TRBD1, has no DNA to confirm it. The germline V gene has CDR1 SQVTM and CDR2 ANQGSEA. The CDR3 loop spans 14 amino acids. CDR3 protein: CSVEPDSLGNEQFF.

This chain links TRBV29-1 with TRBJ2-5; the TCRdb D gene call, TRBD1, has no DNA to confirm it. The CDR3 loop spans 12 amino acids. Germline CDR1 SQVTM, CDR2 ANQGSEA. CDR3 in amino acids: CSGEATGGDQYF. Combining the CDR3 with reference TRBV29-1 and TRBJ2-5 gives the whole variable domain SAVISQKPSRDICQRGTSLTIQCQVDSQVTMMFWYRQQPGQSLTLIATANQGSEATYESGFVIDKFPISRPNLTFSTLTVSNMSPEDSSIYLCSGEATGGDQYFGPGTRLLVL.

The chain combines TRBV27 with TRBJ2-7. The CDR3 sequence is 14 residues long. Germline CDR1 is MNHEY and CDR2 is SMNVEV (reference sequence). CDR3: CASSLSWTEYEQYF.

This CDR3 is CASTKSSYNSPLHF. This chain connects TRBV28 to TRBJ1-6. CDR3 length: 14 residues. Germline loops: CDR1 MDHEN, CDR2 SYDVKM.

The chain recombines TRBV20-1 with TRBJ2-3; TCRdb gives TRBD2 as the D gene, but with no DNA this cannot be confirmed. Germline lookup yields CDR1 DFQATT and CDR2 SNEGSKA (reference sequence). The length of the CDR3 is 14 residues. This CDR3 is CSAPPLANTDTQYF.

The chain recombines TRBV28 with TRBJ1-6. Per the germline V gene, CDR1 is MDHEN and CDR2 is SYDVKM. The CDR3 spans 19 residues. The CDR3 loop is CASSLFAVTSRSYNSPLHF.

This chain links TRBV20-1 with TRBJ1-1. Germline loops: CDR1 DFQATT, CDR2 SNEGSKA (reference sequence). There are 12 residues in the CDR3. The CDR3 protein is CSAIGLEAEAFF.

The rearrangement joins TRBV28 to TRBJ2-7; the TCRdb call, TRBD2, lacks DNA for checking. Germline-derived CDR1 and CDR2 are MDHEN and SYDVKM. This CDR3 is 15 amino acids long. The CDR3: CASSLALAGLYEQYF.

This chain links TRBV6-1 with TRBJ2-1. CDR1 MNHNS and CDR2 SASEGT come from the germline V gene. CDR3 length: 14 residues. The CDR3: CASSDYLGYNEQFF.

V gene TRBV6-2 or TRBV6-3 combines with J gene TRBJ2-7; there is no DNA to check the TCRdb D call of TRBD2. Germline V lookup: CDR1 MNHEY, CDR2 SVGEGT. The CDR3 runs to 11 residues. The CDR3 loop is CASSSPSEQYF.

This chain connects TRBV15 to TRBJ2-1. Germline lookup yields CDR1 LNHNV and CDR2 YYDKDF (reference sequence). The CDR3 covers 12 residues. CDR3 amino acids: CATSRDLNEQFF. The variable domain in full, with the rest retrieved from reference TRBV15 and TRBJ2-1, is DAMVIQNPRYQVTQFGKPVTLSCSQTLNHNVMYWYQQKSSQAPKLLFHYYDKDFNNEADTPDNFQSRRPNTSFCFLDIRSPGLGDTAMYLCATSRDLNEQFFGPGTRLTVL.

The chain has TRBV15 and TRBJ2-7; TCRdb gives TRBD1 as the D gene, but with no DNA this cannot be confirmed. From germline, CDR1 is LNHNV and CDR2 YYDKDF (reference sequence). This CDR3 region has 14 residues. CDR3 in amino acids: CATSPRVQDYEQYF.

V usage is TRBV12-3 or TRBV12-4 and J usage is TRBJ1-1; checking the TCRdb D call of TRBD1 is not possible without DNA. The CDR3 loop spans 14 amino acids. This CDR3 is CASSLQGSNTEAFF.

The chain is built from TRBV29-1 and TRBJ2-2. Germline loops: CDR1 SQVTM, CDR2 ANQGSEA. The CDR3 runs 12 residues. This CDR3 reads CSVIRTTGELFF.

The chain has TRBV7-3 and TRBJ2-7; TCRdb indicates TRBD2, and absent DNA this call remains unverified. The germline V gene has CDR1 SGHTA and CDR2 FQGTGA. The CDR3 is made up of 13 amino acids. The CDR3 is CASRSGPTYEQYF.

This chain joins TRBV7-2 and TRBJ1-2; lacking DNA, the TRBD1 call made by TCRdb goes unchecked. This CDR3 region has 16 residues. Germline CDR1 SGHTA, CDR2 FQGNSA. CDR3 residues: CASSLGGTGANYGYTF.

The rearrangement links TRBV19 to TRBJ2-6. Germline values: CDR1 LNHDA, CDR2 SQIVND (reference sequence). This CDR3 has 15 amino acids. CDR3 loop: CASSVQLSGANVLTF.

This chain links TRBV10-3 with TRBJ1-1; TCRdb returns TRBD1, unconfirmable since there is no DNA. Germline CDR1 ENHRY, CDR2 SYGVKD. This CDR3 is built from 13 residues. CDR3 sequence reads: CAISPPGDTEAFF.

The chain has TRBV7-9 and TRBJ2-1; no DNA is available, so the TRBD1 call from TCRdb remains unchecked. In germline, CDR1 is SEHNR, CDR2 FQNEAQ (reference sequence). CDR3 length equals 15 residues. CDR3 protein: CASSLYSTGNNEQFF. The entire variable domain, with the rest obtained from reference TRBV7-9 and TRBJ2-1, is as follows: DTGVSQNPRHKITKRGQNVTFRCDPISEHNRLYWYRQTLGQGPEFLTYFQNEAQLEKSRLLSDRFSAERPKGSFSTLEIQRTEQGDSAMYLCASSLYSTGNNEQFFGPGTRLTVL.

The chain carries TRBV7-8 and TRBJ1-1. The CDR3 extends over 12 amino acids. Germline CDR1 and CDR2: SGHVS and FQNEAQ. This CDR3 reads CASSFDDTEAFF.

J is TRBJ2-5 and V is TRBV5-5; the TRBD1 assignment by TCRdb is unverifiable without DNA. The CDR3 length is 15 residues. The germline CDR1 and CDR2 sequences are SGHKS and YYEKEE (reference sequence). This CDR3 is CASSLIAGEVETQYF.

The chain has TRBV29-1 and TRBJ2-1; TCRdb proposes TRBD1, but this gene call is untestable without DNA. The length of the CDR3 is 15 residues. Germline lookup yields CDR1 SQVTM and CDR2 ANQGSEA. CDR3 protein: CSIDSQGVSYNEQFF.

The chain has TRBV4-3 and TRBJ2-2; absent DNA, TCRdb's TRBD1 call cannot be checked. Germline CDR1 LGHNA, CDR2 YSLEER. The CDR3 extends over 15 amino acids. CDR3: CASSQDRGDTGELFF.